Reported below is one TCR beta chain. The entry originates in a study of blood T cells in healthy people across ages. Trimming at V came to 5 bases and at J to 7 bases, leaving 9 bases not matched to a gene. This CDR3 has 15 amino acids. Germline V CDR1 and CDR2: SGHAT, FQNNGV. A sample-barcoded 5' primer and a J-beta primer mix were used in a second PCR of about 7 to 12 cycles. TCRdb recomputed calls from the 5' RACE reads with MiXCR, one row per CDR3 protein. The table includes about 670,000 distinct CDR3 sequences, 45% to 60% detected once. Sequenced input: blood. V is TRBV11-2 and J is TRBJ1-2; TRBD1 matches at 11 bases. This clonotype was sampled from a woman of 80 years or more in good health. The CDR3 loop reads CASSLGTGGSGGYTF. CDR3 sequence (DNA): TGTGCCAGCAGCCTCGGGACAGGGGGTTCAGGTGGCTACACCTTC.